The rows below give T cell receptor beta chains drawn from one sample of a study of identical twins. TCRdb re-called the 5' RACE reads with MiXCR, one entry per CDR3 protein. The sample comprises about 1.7 million distinct CDR3 sequences, under 35% of which are singletons, and around 0.25% rests with the top ten. The source material was cord blood. These receptors were collected from a newborn girl in good health. The CDR3 runs from the conserved cysteine through the conserved F or W. A D gene is named only where the DNA matches it firmly. Only some rows state a clone size, as once, few, many or a class for expanded clones.

v_gene: TRBV10-1; d_gene: NA; abundance: NA; j_gene: TRBJ2-2; CDR3aa: CASRGENTGELFF; CDR3nt: TGCGCCAGCAGGGGGGAAAACACCGGGGAGCTGTTTTTT
v_gene: TRBV6-6; d_gene: TRBD2; abundance: few; j_gene: TRBJ2-6; CDR3aa: CASSYWGGNSGANVLTF; CDR3nt: TGTGCCAGCAGTTACTGGGGGGGAAACTCTGGGGCCAACGTCCTGACTTTC
v_gene: TRBV20-1; d_gene: NA; abundance: few; j_gene: TRBJ2-4; CDR3aa: CSARGQGIAKNIQYF; CDR3nt: TGCAGTGCCCGTGGGCAGGGGATAGCCAAAAACATTCAGTACTTC
v_gene: TRBV6-6; d_gene: NA; abundance: NA; j_gene: TRBJ1-6; CDR3aa: CASTLQSRVDSPPHF; CDR3nt: TGTGCCAGCACGTTACAAAGCCGCGTAGATTCACCCCCCCACTTT
v_gene: TRBV9; d_gene: NA; abundance: NA; j_gene: TRBJ2-1; CDR3aa: CASSPQLAHPEQFF; CDR3nt: TGTGCCAGCAGCCCCCAACTAGCTCACCCTGAGCAGTTCTTC
v_gene: TRBV12-3/TRBV12-4; d_gene: NA; abundance: NA; j_gene: TRBJ2-2; CDR3aa: CASTLGADTGELFF; CDR3nt: TGTGCCAGCACCCTCGGGGCCGACACCGGGGAGCTGTTTTTT
v_gene: TRBV20-1; d_gene: TRBD1; abundance: many; j_gene: TRBJ2-7; CDR3aa: CSAADRASYEQYF; CDR3nt: TGCAGTGCTGCAGACAGGGCCTCCTACGAGCAGTACTTC
v_gene: TRBV20-1; d_gene: NA; abundance: NA; j_gene: TRBJ2-1; CDR3aa: CSARRTAQREFF; CDR3nt: TGCAGTGCTAGGAGGACAGCCCAACGAGAGTTCTTC
v_gene: TRBV20-1; d_gene: TRBD2; abundance: few; j_gene: TRBJ2-1; CDR3aa: CSARAKGLARNNEQFF; CDR3nt: TGCAGTGCTAGAGCCAAGGGACTAGCGAGAAACAATGAGCAGTTCTTC
v_gene: TRBV20-1; d_gene: TRBD1; abundance: NA; j_gene: TRBJ2-7; CDR3aa: CSAGQGENEQYF; CDR3nt: TGCAGTGCTGGACAGGGGGAGAACGAGCAGTACTTC
v_gene: TRBV20-1; d_gene: NA; abundance: few; j_gene: TRBJ1-2; CDR3aa: CSADVSNRGYGYTF; CDR3nt: TGCAGTGCTGATGTCTCCAATCGGGGCTATGGCTACACCTTC
v_gene: TRBV10-3; d_gene: TRBD1; abundance: NA; j_gene: TRBJ1-5; CDR3aa: CAIRGQGPNQPQHF; CDR3nt: TGTGCCATCAGGGGACAGGGGCCTAATCAGCCCCAGCATTTT
v_gene: TRBV12-3/TRBV12-4; d_gene: TRBD2; abundance: many; j_gene: TRBJ2-3; CDR3aa: CASSHPRLAGENTDTQYF; CDR3nt: TGTGCCAGCAGTCACCCCAGACTAGCGGGGGAGAACACAGATACGCAGTATTTT
v_gene: TRBV11-3; d_gene: TRBD2; abundance: NA; j_gene: TRBJ2-1; CDR3aa: CASSLAASGRRYNEQFF; CDR3nt: TGTGCCAGCAGCTTAGCGGCTAGCGGGAGAAGGTACAATGAGCAGTTCTTC
v_gene: TRBV29-1; d_gene: TRBD2; abundance: NA; j_gene: TRBJ2-1; CDR3aa: CSGTRFAGGLGDEQFF; CDR3nt: TGCAGCGGGACGAGATTTGCGGGAGGGCTCGGGGATGAGCAGTTCTTC
v_gene: TRBV5-1; d_gene: TRBD2; abundance: few; j_gene: TRBJ2-1; CDR3aa: CASSVTSGREVGNEQFF; CDR3nt: TGCGCCAGCAGCGTAACTAGCGGGAGAGAGGTCGGCAATGAGCAGTTCTTC
v_gene: TRBV20-1; d_gene: NA; abundance: few; j_gene: TRBJ2-5; CDR3aa: CSARAIGAETQYF; CDR3nt: TGCAGTGCTAGAGCAATAGGCGCAGAGACCCAGTACTTC
v_gene: TRBV6-6; d_gene: TRBD2; abundance: NA; j_gene: TRBJ2-1; CDR3aa: CASRGLAGDRNEQFF; CDR3nt: TGTGCCAGCAGGGGACTAGCGGGGGATCGCAATGAGCAGTTCTTC
v_gene: TRBV18; d_gene: NA; abundance: NA; j_gene: TRBJ1-4; CDR3aa: CASSRVGQTNEKLFF; CDR3nt: TGTGCCAGCTCACGAGTAGGGCAGACAAATGAAAAACTGTTTTTT
v_gene: TRBV5-1; d_gene: NA; abundance: many; j_gene: TRBJ2-1; CDR3aa: CASSFEGVNEQFF; CDR3nt: TGCGCCAGCAGCTTTGAGGGTGTGAATGAGCAGTTCTTC
v_gene: TRBV12-3/TRBV12-4; d_gene: TRBD1; abundance: NA; j_gene: TRBJ1-4; CDR3aa: CASSHTNRGRDEKLFF; CDR3nt: TGTGCCAGCAGCCATACGAACAGGGGGCGCGATGAAAAACTGTTTTTT
v_gene: TRBV4-2; d_gene: NA; abundance: NA; j_gene: TRBJ1-1; CDR3aa: CASSQDGFIGIKGTSNTEAFF; CDR3nt: TGTGCCAGCAGCCAAGATGGATTTATCGGGATAAAAGGGACATCGAACACTGAAGCTTTCTTT
v_gene: TRBV30; d_gene: NA; abundance: few; j_gene: TRBJ2-7; CDR3aa: CAWKFGYEQYF; CDR3nt: TGTGCCTGGAAGTTCGGTTACGAGCAGTACTTC
v_gene: TRBV7-2; d_gene: TRBD1; abundance: few; j_gene: TRBJ1-2; CDR3aa: CASSPEGTGNYGYTF; CDR3nt: TGTGCCAGCAGCCCCGAGGGGACAGGGAACTATGGCTACACCTTC
v_gene: TRBV7-9; d_gene: NA; abundance: once; j_gene: TRBJ1-1; CDR3aa: CASSERGGSGGRTEAFF; CDR3nt: TGTGCCAGCAGCGAAAGAGGGGGATCGGGGGGACGAACTGAAGCTTTCTTT
v_gene: TRBV20-1; d_gene: TRBD1; abundance: NA; j_gene: TRBJ1-2; CDR3aa: CSAFTGGDGYTF; CDR3nt: TGCAGTGCTTTTACAGGGGGCGATGGCTACACCTTC
v_gene: TRBV20-1; d_gene: TRBD2; abundance: few; j_gene: TRBJ2-1; CDR3aa: CSARDPGLAGVISSYNEQFF; CDR3nt: TGCAGTGCTAGAGATCCCGGACTAGCGGGAGTGATTAGCTCCTACAATGAGCAGTTCTTC
v_gene: TRBV9; d_gene: TRBD1; abundance: NA; j_gene: TRBJ2-3; CDR3aa: CASSAQGQGADTQYF; CDR3nt: TGTGCCAGCAGCGCACAGGGACAGGGGGCAGATACGCAGTATTTT
v_gene: TRBV4-1; d_gene: TRBD1; abundance: few; j_gene: TRBJ1-2; CDR3aa: CASSQGGQGSTNYGYTF; CDR3nt: TGCGCCAGCAGCCAAGGAGGACAGGGGTCGACTAACTATGGCTACACCTTC
v_gene: TRBV2; d_gene: TRBD2; abundance: few; j_gene: TRBJ2-1; CDR3aa: CASSRTAGGLYNEQFF; CDR3nt: TGTGCCAGCAGTCGCACAGCGGGGGGCCTCTACAATGAGCAGTTCTTC
v_gene: TRBV20-1; d_gene: TRBD1; abundance: NA; j_gene: TRBJ1-2; CDR3aa: CSAPGQGTCGYTF; CDR3nt: TGCAGTGCTCCTGGACAGGGTACCTGTGGCTACACCTTC
v_gene: TRBV24-1; d_gene: TRBD2; abundance: NA; j_gene: TRBJ2-1; CDR3aa: CATSKRGDYNEQFF; CDR3nt: TGTGCCACCAGTAAGCGGGGGGATTACAATGAGCAGTTCTTC
v_gene: TRBV11-2; d_gene: NA; abundance: NA; j_gene: TRBJ1-1; CDR3aa: CASSLVTVPTEVFF; CDR3nt: TGTGCCAGCAGCTTAGTAACGGTTCCCACTGAAGTTTTCTTT
v_gene: TRBV27; d_gene: TRBD2; abundance: NA; j_gene: TRBJ2-7; CDR3aa: CASRPTSGGSYEQYF; CDR3nt: TGTGCCAGCAGGCCGACTAGCGGGGGGTCTTACGAGCAGTACTTC
v_gene: TRBV2; d_gene: NA; abundance: few; j_gene: TRBJ2-3; CDR3aa: CASSGSGKGTDTQYF; CDR3nt: TGTGCCAGCAGTGGGTCGGGCAAGGGCACAGATACGCAGTATTTT
v_gene: TRBV6-5; d_gene: NA; abundance: NA; j_gene: TRBJ1-1; CDR3aa: CASSYLAWNTEAFF; CDR3nt: TGTGCCAGCAGTTACCTAGCCTGGAACACTGAAGCTTTCTTT
v_gene: TRBV9; d_gene: NA; abundance: NA; j_gene: TRBJ2-3; CDR3aa: CASGPRGGTDTQYF; CDR3nt: TGTGCCAGCGGCCCCAGGGGAGGAACAGATACGCAGTATTTT
v_gene: TRBV4-2; d_gene: TRBD1; abundance: NA; j_gene: TRBJ2-7; CDR3aa: CASSQEDRAGYEQYF; CDR3nt: TGTGCCAGCAGCCAAGAGGACAGGGCGGGGTACGAGCAGTACTTC
v_gene: TRBV25-1; d_gene: TRBD2; abundance: NA; j_gene: TRBJ2-1; CDR3aa: CASSEWAGGTYNEQFF; CDR3nt: TGTGCCAGCAGTGAATGGGCGGGAGGTACCTACAATGAGCAGTTCTTC
v_gene: TRBV4-1; d_gene: NA; abundance: NA; j_gene: TRBJ1-1; CDR3aa: CASSQVTHRNTEAFF; CDR3nt: TGCGCCAGCAGCCAAGTGACGCACCGGAACACTGAAGCTTTCTTT
v_gene: TRBV5-1; d_gene: NA; abundance: few; j_gene: TRBJ2-1; CDR3aa: CASSLARAGNEQFF; CDR3nt: TGCGCCAGCAGCTTGGCTAGGGCCGGCAATGAGCAGTTCTTC
v_gene: TRBV28; d_gene: NA; abundance: NA; j_gene: TRBJ2-7; CDR3aa: CASSLGPLSSSYEQYF; CDR3nt: TGTGCCAGCAGTTTGGGCCCTCTCTCGAGCTCCTACGAGCAGTACTTC
v_gene: TRBV18; d_gene: NA; abundance: once; j_gene: TRBJ1-6; CDR3aa: CASSPLGSDSPLHF; CDR3nt: TGTGCCAGCTCACCACTGGGGAGCGATTCACCCCTCCACTTT
v_gene: TRBV20-1; d_gene: TRBD2; abundance: NA; j_gene: TRBJ2-7; CDR3aa: CSAMRESVYNEQYF; CDR3nt: TGCAGTGCTATGCGGGAGTCGGTATACAATGAGCAGTACTTC
v_gene: TRBV29-1; d_gene: NA; abundance: NA; j_gene: TRBJ2-3; CDR3aa: CSQQQGTDTQYF; CDR3nt: TGCAGCCAGCAGCAGGGCACAGATACGCAGTATTTT
v_gene: TRBV4-1; d_gene: TRBD2; abundance: NA; j_gene: TRBJ2-7; CDR3aa: CASGQSSGRSTYNEQYF; CDR3nt: TGCGCCAGCGGCCAGTCTAGCGGGAGGAGTACCTACAATGAGCAGTACTTC
v_gene: TRBV4-1; d_gene: TRBD1; abundance: NA; j_gene: TRBJ2-4; CDR3aa: CASSQTDRVNIQYF; CDR3nt: TGCGCCAGCAGCCAAACTGACAGGGTCAACATTCAGTACTTC
v_gene: TRBV6-7; d_gene: TRBD2; abundance: NA; j_gene: TRBJ2-7; CDR3aa: CASSTNSGRSSYEQYF; CDR3nt: TGTGCCAGCAGTACAAATAGCGGGAGGTCCTCCTACGAGCAGTACTTC
v_gene: TRBV4-1; d_gene: NA; abundance: few; j_gene: TRBJ2-1; CDR3aa: CASSQVETRYNEQFF; CDR3nt: TGCGCCAGCAGCCAAGTAGAGACTAGGTACAATGAGCAGTTCTTC
v_gene: TRBV7-9; d_gene: TRBD1; abundance: NA; j_gene: TRBJ2-1; CDR3aa: CASTPGQGVCNEQFF; CDR3nt: TGTGCCAGCACCCCGGGACAGGGTGTCTGCAATGAGCAGTTCTTC
v_gene: TRBV20-1; d_gene: TRBD2; abundance: NA; j_gene: TRBJ2-1; CDR3aa: CSARLPGLVYNEQFF; CDR3nt: TGCAGTGCTAGGCTTCCAGGACTAGTCTACAATGAGCAGTTCTTC
v_gene: TRBV5-1; d_gene: NA; abundance: NA; j_gene: TRBJ1-3; CDR3aa: CASSLTTVISGNTIYF; CDR3nt: TGCGCCAGCAGCCTTACGACCGTCATCTCTGGAAACACCATATATTTT